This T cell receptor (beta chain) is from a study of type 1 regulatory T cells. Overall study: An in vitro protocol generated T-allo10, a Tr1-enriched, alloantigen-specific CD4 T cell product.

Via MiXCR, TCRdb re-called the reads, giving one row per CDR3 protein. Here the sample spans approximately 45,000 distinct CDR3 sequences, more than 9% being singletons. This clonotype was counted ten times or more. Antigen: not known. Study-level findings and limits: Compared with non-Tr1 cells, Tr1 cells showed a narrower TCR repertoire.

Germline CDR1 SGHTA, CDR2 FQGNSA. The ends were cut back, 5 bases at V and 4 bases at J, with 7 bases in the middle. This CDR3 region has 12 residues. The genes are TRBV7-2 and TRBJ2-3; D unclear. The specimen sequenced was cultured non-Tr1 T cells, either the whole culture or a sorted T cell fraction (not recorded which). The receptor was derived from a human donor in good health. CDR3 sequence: CASSAYPDTQYF. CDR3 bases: TGTGCCAGCAGCGCTTATCCAGATACGCAGTATTTT.